The clone carrying this T cell receptor (beta chain) was observed a single time. The V gene's germline CDR1 is SGHRS and CDR2 YFSETQ. The length of the CDR3 is 12 residues. V lost 5 bases and J lost 2, with 8 bases in between. The sample belongs to a study of blood T cell repertoires in COVID-19. Study overall: The origin of the acute and convalescent COVID-19 samples was the United States, Italy and Spain. PBMCs, B-cell-depleted T cells, or T cells provided the cDNA or gDNA that made up the material.

Per the authors' pipeline: Amplification of reference gene primers was used by the study to estimate nucleated cell counts. TCRdb's table, derived via immunoSEQ multiplex PCR, lists solely in-frame clones and lacks some. V and J calls and clone size come straight from that table; D and trimming were deduced from the DNA. The sample includes approximately 150,000 clones, 85% to 90% of them seen just once. The sequence was collected from a man in his forties or fifties who had recovered from COVID-19. This sequence joins TRBV5-1 and TRBJ2-7; weak D call: TRBD1 (6 bases). Sequencing input: peripheral blood. The CDR3 sequence is CASSDRTYEQYF. The CDR3 DNA reads TGCGCCAGCAGTGACAGGACCTACGAGCAGTACTTC.